This TCR beta chain was profiled in a study of shared clonotypes between healthy human individuals. Naive CD8 cells were CD45RO-negative, positively selected for CCR7, excluding terminally differentiated effector memory CD45RA+ cells. Only in-frame clones appear in the TCRdb table, and some are missing; sequencing was by immunoSEQ multiplex PCR. Among about 2.2 million clones, 90% to 95% were seen once, and the ten largest hold approximately 1.7%. Sequencing was performed on naive CD8+ T cells from PBMCs. The receptor comes from a man between 18 and 35 years old in good health. Some clones in this sample may be carry-over from other donors' samples.

This CDR3 reads CASSPTGNLQFF. CDR3 coding DNA: TGTGCCAGCAGCCCGACGGGGAATCTCCAGTTCTTC. The genes are TRBV9 and TRBJ2-1; D possibly corresponds to TRBD2 (5 bases). The germline V gene has CDR1 SGDLS and CDR2 YYNGEE. Trimming cost V 4 bases and J 13 bases, with 15 bases left between them. The length of the CDR3 is 12 residues.